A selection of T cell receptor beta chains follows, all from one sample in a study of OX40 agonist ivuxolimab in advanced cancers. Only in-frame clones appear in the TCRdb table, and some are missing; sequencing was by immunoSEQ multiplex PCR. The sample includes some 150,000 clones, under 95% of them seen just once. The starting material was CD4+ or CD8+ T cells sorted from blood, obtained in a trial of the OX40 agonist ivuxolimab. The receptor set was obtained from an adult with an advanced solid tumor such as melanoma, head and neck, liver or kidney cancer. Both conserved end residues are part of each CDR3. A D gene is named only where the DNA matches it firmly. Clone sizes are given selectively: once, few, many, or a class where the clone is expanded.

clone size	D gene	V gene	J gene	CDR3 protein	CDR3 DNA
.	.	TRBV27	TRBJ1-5	CASSLGWSNQPQHF	TGTGCCAGCAGTTTGGGGTGGAGCAATCAGCCCCAGCATTTT
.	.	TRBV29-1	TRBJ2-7	CSVMTARTGWLSYEQYF	TGCAGCGTCATGACCGCTCGAACGGGTTGGCTTTCCTACGAGCAGTACTTC
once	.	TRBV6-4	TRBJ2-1	CASSAFNEQFF	TGTGCCAGCAGTGCTTTCAATGAGCAGTTCTTC
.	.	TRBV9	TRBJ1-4	CASSSDSPFATNEKLFF	TGTGCCAGCAGCAGCGACAGCCCGTTTGCAACTAATGAAAAACTGTTTTTT
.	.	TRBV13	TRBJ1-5	CASSWVGQPQHF	TGTGCCAGCAGCTGGGTGGGTCAGCCCCAGCATTTT
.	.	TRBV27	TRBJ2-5	CASSLRPRGETQYF	TGTGCCAGCAGTTTACGCCCTAGGGGAGAGACCCAGTACTTC
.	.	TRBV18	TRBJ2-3	CASSPNRGIRQRDWDTDTQYF	TGTGCCAGCTCACCAAACAGGGGTATCAGGCAGCGGGACTGGGACACAGATACGCAGTATTTT
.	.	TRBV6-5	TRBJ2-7	CASREDRVTYEQYF	TGTGCCAGCAGGGAGGACAGAGTAACCTACGAGCAGTACTTC
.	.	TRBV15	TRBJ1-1	CATSRGRGLNTEAFF	TGTGCCACCAGCAGAGGTAGGGGACTGAACACTGAAGCTTTCTTT
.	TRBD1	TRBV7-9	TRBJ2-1	CASSLMGQGAYNEQFF	TGTGCCAGCAGCCTCATGGGACAGGGCGCCTACAATGAGCAGTTCTTC
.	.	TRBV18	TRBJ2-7	CASSSRSSYEQYF	TGTGCCAGCTCATCCAGGTCATCCTACGAGCAGTACTTC
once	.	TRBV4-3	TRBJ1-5	CASSQDQGIQPQHF	TGCGCCAGCAGCCAAGATCAAGGGATACAGCCCCAGCATTTT
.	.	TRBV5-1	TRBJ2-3	CASRMDSKFSTDTQYF	TGCGCCAGCAGAATGGACAGCAAATTTAGCACAGATACGCAGTATTTT